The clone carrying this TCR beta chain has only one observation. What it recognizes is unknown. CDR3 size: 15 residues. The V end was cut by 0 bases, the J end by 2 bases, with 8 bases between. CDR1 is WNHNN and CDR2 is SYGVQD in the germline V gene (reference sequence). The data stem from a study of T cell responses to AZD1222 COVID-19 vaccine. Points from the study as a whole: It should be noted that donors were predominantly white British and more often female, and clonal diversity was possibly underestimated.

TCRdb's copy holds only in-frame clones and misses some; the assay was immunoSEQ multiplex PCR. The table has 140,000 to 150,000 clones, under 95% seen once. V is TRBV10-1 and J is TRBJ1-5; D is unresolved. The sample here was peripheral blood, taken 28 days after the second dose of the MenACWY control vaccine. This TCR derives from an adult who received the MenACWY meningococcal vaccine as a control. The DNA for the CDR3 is TGCGCCAGCAGTGAGTCGATTGATGGCAATCAGCCCCAGCATTTT. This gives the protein CASSESIDGNQPQHF.